This entry concerns a single T cell receptor beta chain. Assay: immunoSEQ multiplex PCR; the TCRdb copy retains only in-frame clones and omits some. Of about 2.5 million clones in the sample, just under 95% were seen once. These data belong to a study of shared clonotypes between healthy human individuals. This CDR3 has 14 residues. Germline-derived CDR1 and CDR2 are SEHNR and FQNEAQ (reference sequence). Trimming shortened V by 5 bases and J by 8 bases, and 18 bases separated the two germline ends. Input material: naive CD4+ T cells from PBMCs. Subset given: CD45RA+ positively selected. This receptor was obtained from a man younger than 30 in good health. Some clones in this sample may be carry-over from other donors' samples. The gene calls are TRBV7-9 and TRBJ1-2, with D possibly TRBD1 on 5 matching bases. CDR3: CASSPLAGVGGYTF. The CDR3 DNA sequence: TGTGCCAGCAGCCCCCTTGCGGGGGTTGGGGGCTACACCTTC.